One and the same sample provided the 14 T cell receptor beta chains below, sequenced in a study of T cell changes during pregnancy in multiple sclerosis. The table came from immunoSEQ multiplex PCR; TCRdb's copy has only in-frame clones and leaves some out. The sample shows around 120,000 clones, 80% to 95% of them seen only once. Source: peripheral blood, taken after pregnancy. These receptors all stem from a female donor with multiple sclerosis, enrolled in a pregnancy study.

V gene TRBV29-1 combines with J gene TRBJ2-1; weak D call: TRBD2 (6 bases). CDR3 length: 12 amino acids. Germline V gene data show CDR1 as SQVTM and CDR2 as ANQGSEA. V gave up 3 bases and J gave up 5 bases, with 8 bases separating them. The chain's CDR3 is CSVEGLNNEQFF. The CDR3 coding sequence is TGCAGCGTTGAGGGACTGAACAATGAGCAGTTCTTC.

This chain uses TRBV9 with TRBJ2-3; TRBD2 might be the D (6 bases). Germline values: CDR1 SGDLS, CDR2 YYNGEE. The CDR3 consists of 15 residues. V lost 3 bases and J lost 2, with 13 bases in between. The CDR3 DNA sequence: TGTGCCAGCAGCGCCGGAGGGGCAGACACAGATACGCAGTATTTT. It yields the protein CASSAGGADTDTQYF.

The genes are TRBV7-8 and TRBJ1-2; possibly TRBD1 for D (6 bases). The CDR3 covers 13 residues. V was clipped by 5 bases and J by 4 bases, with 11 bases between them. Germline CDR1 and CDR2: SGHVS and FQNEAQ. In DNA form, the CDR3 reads TGTGCCAGCAGCAAACAGGGTGCCTATGGCTACACCTTC. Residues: CASSKQGAYGYTF. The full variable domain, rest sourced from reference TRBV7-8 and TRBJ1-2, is GAGVSQSPRYKVAKRGQDVALRCDPISGHVSLFWYQQALGQGPEFLTYFQNEAQLDKSGLPSDRFFAERPEGSVSTLKIQRTQQEDSAVYLCASSKQGAYGYTFGSGTRLTVV.

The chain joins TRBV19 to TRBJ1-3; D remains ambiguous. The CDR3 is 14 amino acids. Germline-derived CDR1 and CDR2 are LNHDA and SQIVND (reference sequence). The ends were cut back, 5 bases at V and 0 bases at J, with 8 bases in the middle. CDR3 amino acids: CASSRGFSGNTIYF. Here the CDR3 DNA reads TGTGCCAGTAGTCGAGGCTTCTCTGGAAACACCATATATTTT.

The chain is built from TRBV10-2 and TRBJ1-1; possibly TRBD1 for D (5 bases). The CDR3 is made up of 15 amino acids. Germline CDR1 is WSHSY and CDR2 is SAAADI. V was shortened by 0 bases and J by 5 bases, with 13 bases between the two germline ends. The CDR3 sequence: CASSESIRGITEAFF. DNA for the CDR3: TGCGCCAGCAGTGAGTCGATCCGGGGGATTACTGAAGCTTTCTTT.

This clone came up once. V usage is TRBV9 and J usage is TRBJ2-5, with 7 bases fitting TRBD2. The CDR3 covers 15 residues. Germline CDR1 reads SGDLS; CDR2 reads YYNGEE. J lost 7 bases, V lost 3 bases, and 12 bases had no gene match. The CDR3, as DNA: TGTGCCAGCAGCGCGGACGGGACCCCGGGGGGGACCCAGTACTTC. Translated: CASSADGTPGGTQYF.

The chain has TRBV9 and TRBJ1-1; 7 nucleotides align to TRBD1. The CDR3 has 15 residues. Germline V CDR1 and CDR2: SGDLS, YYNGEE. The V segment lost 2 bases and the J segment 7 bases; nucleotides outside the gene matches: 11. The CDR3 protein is CASSVIGTADLEAFF. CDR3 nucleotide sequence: TGTGCCAGCAGCGTCATCGGGACAGCCGACCTTGAAGCTTTCTTT.

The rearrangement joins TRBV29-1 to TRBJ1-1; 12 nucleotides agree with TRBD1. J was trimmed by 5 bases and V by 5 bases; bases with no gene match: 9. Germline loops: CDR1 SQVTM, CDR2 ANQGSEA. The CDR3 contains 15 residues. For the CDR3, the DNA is TGCAGCGTTCCGGGACAGGGGGCGTTTAGGACTGAAGCTTTCTTT. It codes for CSVPGQGAFRTEAFF.

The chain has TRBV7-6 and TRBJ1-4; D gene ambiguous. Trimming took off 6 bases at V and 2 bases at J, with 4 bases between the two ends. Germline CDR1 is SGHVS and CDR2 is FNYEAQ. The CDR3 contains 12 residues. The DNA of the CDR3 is TGTGCCAGCAGTAATACTAATGAAAAACTGTTTTTT. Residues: CASSNTNEKLFF.

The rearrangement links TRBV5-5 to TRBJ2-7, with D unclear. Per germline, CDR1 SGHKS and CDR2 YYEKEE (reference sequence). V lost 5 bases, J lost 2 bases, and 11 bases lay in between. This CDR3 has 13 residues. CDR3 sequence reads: CASSPTHAYEQYF. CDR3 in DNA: TGTGCCAGCAGTCCTACTCATGCCTACGAGCAGTACTTC.

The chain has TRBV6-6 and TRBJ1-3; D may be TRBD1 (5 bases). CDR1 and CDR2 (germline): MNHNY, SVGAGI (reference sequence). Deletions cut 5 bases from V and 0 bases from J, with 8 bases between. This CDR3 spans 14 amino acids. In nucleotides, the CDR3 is TGTGCCAGCAGTCAACAGGTCTCTGGAAACACCATATATTTT. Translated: CASSQQVSGNTIYF.

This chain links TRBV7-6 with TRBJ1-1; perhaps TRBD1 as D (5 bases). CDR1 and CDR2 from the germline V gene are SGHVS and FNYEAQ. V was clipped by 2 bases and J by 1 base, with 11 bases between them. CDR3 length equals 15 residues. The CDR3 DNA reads TGTGCCAGCAGCTTATTGGACAAGACGAACACTGAAGCTTTCTTT. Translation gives CASSLLDKTNTEAFF.

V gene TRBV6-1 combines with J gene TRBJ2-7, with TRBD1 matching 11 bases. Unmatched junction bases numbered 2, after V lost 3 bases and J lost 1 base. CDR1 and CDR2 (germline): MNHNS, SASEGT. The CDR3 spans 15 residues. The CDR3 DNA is TGTGCCAGCAGTGAGGGGACAGGGGGATCCTACGAGCAGTACTTC. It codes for CASSEGTGGSYEQYF.

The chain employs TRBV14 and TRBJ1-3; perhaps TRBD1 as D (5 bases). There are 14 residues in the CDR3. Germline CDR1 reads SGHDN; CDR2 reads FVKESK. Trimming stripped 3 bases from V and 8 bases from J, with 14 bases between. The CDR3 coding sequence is TGTGCCAGCAGCCAGGGACGGCCGGGGGACACCATATATTTT. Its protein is CASSQGRPGDTIYF.